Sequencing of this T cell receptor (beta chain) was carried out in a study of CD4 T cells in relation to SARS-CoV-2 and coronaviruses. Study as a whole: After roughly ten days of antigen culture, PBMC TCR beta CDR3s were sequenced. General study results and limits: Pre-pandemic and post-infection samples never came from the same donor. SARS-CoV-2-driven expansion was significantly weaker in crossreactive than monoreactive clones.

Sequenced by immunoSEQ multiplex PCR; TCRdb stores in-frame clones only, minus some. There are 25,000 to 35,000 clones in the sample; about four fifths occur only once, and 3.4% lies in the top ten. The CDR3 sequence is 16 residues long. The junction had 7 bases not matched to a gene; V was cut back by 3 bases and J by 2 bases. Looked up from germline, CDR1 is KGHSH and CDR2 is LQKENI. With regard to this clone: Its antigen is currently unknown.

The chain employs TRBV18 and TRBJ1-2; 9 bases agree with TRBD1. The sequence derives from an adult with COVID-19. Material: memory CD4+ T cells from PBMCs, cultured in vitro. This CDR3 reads CASSPNRDRENYGYTF. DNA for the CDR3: TGTGCCAGCTCACCGAACCGGGACAGGGAAAACTATGGCTACACCTTC.